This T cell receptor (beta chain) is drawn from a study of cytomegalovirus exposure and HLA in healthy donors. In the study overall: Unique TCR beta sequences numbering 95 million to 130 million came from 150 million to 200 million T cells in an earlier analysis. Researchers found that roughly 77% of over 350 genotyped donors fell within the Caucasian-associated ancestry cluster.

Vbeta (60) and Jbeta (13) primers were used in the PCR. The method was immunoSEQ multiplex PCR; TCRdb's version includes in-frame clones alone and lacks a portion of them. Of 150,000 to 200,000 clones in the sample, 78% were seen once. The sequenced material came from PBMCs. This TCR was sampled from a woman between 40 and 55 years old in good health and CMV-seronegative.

The CDR3 nucleotides read TGCGCCAGCAGCACTATTTCCAGGGGTTTGAACACCGGGGAGCTGTTTTTT. Protein sequence: CASSTISRGLNTGELFF. J is TRBJ2-2 and V is TRBV5-1; a weak D match, TRBD1 (6 bases). This CDR3 is 17 amino acids long. CDR1 and CDR2 (germline): SGHRS, YFSETQ. V lost 4 bases and J lost 1, with 17 bases in between.